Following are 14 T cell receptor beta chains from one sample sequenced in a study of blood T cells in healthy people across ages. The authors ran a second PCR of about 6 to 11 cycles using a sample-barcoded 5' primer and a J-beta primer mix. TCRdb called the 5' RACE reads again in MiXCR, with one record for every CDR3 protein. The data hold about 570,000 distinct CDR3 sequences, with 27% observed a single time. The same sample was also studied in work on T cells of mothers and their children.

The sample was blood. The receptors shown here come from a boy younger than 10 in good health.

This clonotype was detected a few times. DNA for the CDR3: TGTGCCAGCAGCTTAATGGGAGGGGGGAACACTGAAGCTTTCTTT. This encodes CASSLMGGGNTEAFF. J is TRBJ1-1 and V is TRBV7-3; perhaps TRBD1 as D (6 bases). V was cut by 1 base and J by 1 base, with 10 bases left in between. The CDR3 runs to 15 residues. Germline CDR1 SGHTA, CDR2 FQGTGA. The entire variable domain, with the rest obtained from reference TRBV7-3 and TRBJ1-1, is as follows: GAGVSQTPSNKVTEKGKYVELRCDPISGHTALYWYRQSLGQGPEFLIYFQGTGAADDSGLPNDRFFAVRPEGSVSTLKIQRTERGDSAVYLCASSLMGGGNTEAFFGQGTRLTVV.

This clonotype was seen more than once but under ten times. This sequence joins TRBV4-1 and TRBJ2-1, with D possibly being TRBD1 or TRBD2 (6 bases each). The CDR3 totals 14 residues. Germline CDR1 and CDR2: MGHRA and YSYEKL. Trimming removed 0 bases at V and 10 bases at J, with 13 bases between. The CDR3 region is CASSQEGGGGEQFF. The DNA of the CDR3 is TGCGCCAGCAGCCAAGAAGGGGGAGGTGGAGAGCAGTTCTTC.

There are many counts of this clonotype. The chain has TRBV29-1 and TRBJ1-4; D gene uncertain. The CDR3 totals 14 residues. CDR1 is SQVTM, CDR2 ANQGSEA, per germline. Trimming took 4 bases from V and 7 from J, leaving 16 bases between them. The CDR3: CSVGGASRGEKLFF. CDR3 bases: TGCAGCGTTGGAGGAGCTAGTCGTGGTGAAAAACTGTTTTTT.

The CDR3 nucleotides read TGTGCCAGCAGCTTAGGTCCGGGGGGCATGGATGGCTACACCTTC. Translating it yields CASSLGPGGMDGYTF. This chain connects TRBV7-6 to TRBJ1-2; the D gene is possibly TRBD1 (6 bases). The CDR3 totals 15 residues. Trimming took off 1 base at V and 6 bases at J, with 15 bases between the two ends. The germline gives CDR1 SGHVS, CDR2 FNYEAQ.

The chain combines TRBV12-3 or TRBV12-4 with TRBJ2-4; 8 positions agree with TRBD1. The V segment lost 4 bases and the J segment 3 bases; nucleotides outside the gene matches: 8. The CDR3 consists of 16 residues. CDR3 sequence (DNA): TGTGCCAGCAGTTACAGACAGGGGAAGGACAAAAACATTCAGTACTTC. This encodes CASSYRQGKDKNIQYF.

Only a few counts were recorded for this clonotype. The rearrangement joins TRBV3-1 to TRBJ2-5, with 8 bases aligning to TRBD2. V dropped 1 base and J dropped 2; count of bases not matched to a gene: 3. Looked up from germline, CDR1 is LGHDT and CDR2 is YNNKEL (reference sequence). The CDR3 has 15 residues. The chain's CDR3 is CASSQGGGYQETQYF. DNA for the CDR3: TGTGCCAGCAGCCAAGGCGGGGGGTATCAAGAGACCCAGTACTTC.

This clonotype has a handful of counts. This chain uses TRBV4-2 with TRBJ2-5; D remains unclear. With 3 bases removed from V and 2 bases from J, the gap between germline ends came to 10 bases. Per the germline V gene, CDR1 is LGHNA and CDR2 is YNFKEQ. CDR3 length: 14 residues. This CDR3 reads CASSQILSQETQYF. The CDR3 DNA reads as TGTGCCAGCAGCCAGATCCTAAGTCAAGAGACCCAGTACTTC.

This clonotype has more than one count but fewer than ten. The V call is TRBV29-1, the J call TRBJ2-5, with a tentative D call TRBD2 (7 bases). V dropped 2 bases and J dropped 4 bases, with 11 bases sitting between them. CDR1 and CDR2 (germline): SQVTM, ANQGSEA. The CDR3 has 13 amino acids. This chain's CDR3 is CSVEKGGGETQYF. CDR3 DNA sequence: TGCAGCGTTGAAAAGGGAGGGGGAGAGACCCAGTACTTC. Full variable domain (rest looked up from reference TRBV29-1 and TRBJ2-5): SAVISQKPSRDICQRGTSLTIQCQVDSQVTMMFWYRQQPGQSLTLIATANQGSEATYESGFVIDKFPISRPNLTFSTLTVSNMSPEDSSIYLCSVEKGGGETQYFGPGTRLLVL.

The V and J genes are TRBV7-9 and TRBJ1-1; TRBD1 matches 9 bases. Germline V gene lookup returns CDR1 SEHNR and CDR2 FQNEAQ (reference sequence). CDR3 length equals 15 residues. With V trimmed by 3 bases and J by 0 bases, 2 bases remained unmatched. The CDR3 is CASSLGDRVNTEAFF. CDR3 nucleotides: TGTGCCAGCAGCTTGGGGGACAGGGTGAACACTGAAGCTTTCTTT.

CDR3: CASSLDPSGSVTQYF. The CDR3 coding sequence is TGTGCCAGCAGCTTAGACCCTAGCGGGAGTGTGACCCAGTACTTC. This chain joins TRBV7-2 and TRBJ2-5; 10 bases are shared with TRBD2. This CDR3 has 15 amino acids. Germline CDR1 SGHTA, CDR2 FQGNSA. The V gene end was trimmed by 1 base and the J gene end by 7 bases; junction bases not matched to a gene: 6.

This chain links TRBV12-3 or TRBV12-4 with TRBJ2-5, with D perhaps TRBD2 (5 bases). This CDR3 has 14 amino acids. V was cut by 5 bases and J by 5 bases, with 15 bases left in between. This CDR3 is CASSQRSGYETQYF. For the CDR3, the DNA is TGTGCCAGCAGTCAGAGGTCGGGGTACGAGACCCAGTACTTC.

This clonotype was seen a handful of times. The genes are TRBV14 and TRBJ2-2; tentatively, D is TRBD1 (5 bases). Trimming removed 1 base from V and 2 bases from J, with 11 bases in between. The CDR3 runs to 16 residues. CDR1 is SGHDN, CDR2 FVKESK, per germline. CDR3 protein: CASSQVGQGNTGELFF. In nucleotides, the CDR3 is TGTGCCAGCAGCCAAGTGGGGCAGGGCAACACCGGGGAGCTGTTTTTT.

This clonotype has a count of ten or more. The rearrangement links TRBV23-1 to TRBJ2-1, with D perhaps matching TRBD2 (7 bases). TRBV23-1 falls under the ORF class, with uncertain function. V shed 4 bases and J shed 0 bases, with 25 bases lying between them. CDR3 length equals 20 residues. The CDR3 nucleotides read TGCGCCAGCAGTCGCCTCCACTCAGGGGAGCGGGATAGCTCCTACAATGAGCAGTTCTTC. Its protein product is CASSRLHSGERDSSYNEQFF.

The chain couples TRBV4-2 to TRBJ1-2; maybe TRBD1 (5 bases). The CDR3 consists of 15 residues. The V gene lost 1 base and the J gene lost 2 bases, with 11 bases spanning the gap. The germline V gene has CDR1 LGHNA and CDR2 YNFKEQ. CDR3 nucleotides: TGTGCCAGCAGCCAAGCCTCCAGGGTGAACTATGGCTACACCTTC. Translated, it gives CASSQASRVNYGYTF.